This TCR beta chain came from a study of cytomegalovirus exposure and HLA in healthy donors. The wider study: Most donors, 70% to 85% of approximately 400 genotyped, fell in the Caucasian-associated ancestry cluster. The study's findings and limits: For TCR beta chains, V- and J-gene trimming was later linked to a missense DCLRE1C variant. An analysis was carried out at a later point. It showed that HLA-associated TCR beta chains were more clonally expanded than equally common non-associated chains.

Regarding this clone: Its specificity is unknown.

V gave up 3 bases and J gave up 5 bases, with 11 bases separating them. Germline-derived CDR1 and CDR2 are SGHVS and FQNEAQ. The CDR3 sequence is 14 residues long. Vbeta (60) and Jbeta (13) primers were used in the PCR. Method: immunoSEQ multiplex PCR; TCRdb's copy keeps in-frame clones and lacks some. The profile shows 130,000 or so clones, around three quarters of them singletons. The origin of this receptor is a man aged 18 to 30 in good health and CMV-seropositive. Sequencing was performed on PBMCs. This sequence joins TRBV7-8 and TRBJ1-5; the D is unclear. The CDR3 here is CASSLGSSDQPQHF. The CDR3 DNA sequence: TGTGCCAGCAGCTTGGGCTCTTCAGATCAGCCCCAGCATTTT.